This T cell receptor (beta chain) comes out of a study of T-cell memory formation after mild COVID-19. For the study at large: Among the donors, TCR clusters were largely specific to each donor.

Points on this clonotype: Its antigen is as yet unknown.

Findings and limits, study-wide: Balance between CD4 and CD8 was seen in clones contracting day 15 to 85, and a CD4+ lean was seen in later expanders. Memory cells collected pre-infection included some clones that later responded, suggesting cross-reactive memory joined.

TCRdb recomputed calls from the 5' RACE reads with MiXCR, one row per CDR3 protein. The table lists fewer than 50,000 distinct CDR3 sequences, roughly 12% of them singletons. The CDR3 covers 16 residues. V lost 6 bases, J lost 1 base, and 19 bases lay in between. The receptor comes from a man aged 18 to 30 who had mild COVID-19 (a few samples of this study predate the infection). Cell type and time point are not known. The sequenced material came from PBMCs or a T cell subset sorted from them (not recorded which). The chain recombines TRBV12-3 or TRBV12-4 with TRBJ2-7; D remains ambiguous. For the CDR3, the DNA is TGTGCCAGCAGGCAGGCCCGATACCCCAATTCCTACGAGCAGTACTTC. Translation gives CASRQARYPNSYEQYF.